This is a list of T cell receptor beta chains from one sample in a study of blood T cell repertoires in COVID-19. Using immunoSEQ multiplex PCR, the repertoire was profiled, and TCRdb retains in-frame clones only, with some absent. The table has fewer than 250,000 clones, 84% seen once; the top ten hold just under 20%. The sample taken for sequencing was peripheral blood. These receptors originate from a man in his thirties or forties with active or convalescent COVID-19. Both conserved end residues are part of each CDR3. Fields, in order: CDR3 length, J gene, V gene, D gene, clone size, CDR3 protein, CDR3 DNA. D genes are given only for firm matches. Rows give clone size only sometimes, using once, few, many, or a class for an expanded clone.

>14|TRBJ2-3|TRBV7-9|TRBD1|once
CASSLNQGANTQYF
TGTGCCAGCAGCTTAAATCAGGGGGCGAATACGCAGTATTTT
>12|TRBJ2-5|TRBV10-3|-|-
CAISERGETQYF
TGTGCCATCAGTGAGCGGGGGGAGACCCAGTACTTC
>15|TRBJ2-2|TRBV9|-|few
CASSVGGSNTGELFF
TGTGCCAGCAGCGTAGGGGGCAGTAACACCGGGGAGCTGTTTTTT
>15|TRBJ2-1|TRBV7-2|TRBD2|-
CASSLVVSGGNEQFF
TGTGCCAGCAGCTTAGTGGTTAGCGGGGGGAATGAGCAGTTCTTC
>17|TRBJ1-2|TRBV6-4|-|-
CASRAQPGGLGDYGYTF
TGTGCCAGCAGAGCCCAGCCCGGGGGGCTCGGAGACTATGGCTACACCTTC
>13|TRBJ1-2|TRBV28|-|-
CASSLVAGALDTF
TGTGCCAGCAGTTTGGTTGCAGGGGCCCTCGACACCTTC
>13|TRBJ2-7|TRBV20-1|-|-
CSASVVSSYEQYF
TGCAGTGCTAGTGTGGTCAGCTCCTACGAGCAGTACTTC
>12|TRBJ2-3|TRBV12-3/TRBV12-4|-|-
CASSFLGDTQYF
TGTGCCAGCAGTTTTCTCGGAGATACGCAGTATTTT
>13|TRBJ2-3|TRBV11-3|-|-
CASSLGQTDTQYF
TGTGCCAGCAGCTTAGGGCAGACAGATACGCAGTATTTT
>12|TRBJ2-1|TRBV3-1/TRBV3-2|-|-
CASSRGGNEQFF
TGTGCCAGCAGCCGGGGAGGCAACGAGCAGTTCTTC
>15|TRBJ2-7|TRBV6-5|TRBD2|-
CASSSRGGLSYEQYF
TGTGCCAGCAGTTCGCGGGGGGGCCTTTCCTACGAGCAGTACTTC
>14|TRBJ2-3|TRBV7-2|-|-
CASSLKANTDTQYF
TGTGCCAGCAGCTTAAAAGCAAACACAGATACGCAGTATTTT
>15|TRBJ2-7|TRBV29-1|-|-
CSGQGHAFPPTEQYF
TGCAGCGGGCAGGGACACGCGTTTCCCCCTACGGAGCAGTACTTC
>14|TRBJ1-5|TRBV27|-|-
CASSNRYSNQPQHF
TGTGCCAGCAGCAATCGCTATAGCAATCAGCCCCAGCATTTT
>17|TRBJ2-7|TRBV4-2|TRBD2|-
CASSPEEAGLAGNEQYF
TGTGCCAGCAGCCCGGAAGAGGCAGGACTAGCGGGAAACGAGCAGTACTTC
>19|TRBJ2-3|TRBV7-2|TRBD2|-
CASSFPIAGGATSGYTQYF
TGTGCCAGCAGCTTCCCCATAGCGGGAGGGGCGACGTCTGGGTATACGCAGTATTTT
>18|TRBJ1-3|TRBV4-2|TRBD1|-
CASSQDRRGQRTGNTIYF
TGTGCCAGCAGCCAAGATCGCAGGGGGCAGAGGACTGGAAACACCATATATTTT
>11|TRBJ1-2|TRBV30|-|-
CAWYDRGGYTF
TGTGCCTGGTACGACCGCGGGGGCTACACCTTC
>16|TRBJ2-1|TRBV5-1|TRBD2|once
CASSSVSGSRYNEQFF
TGCGCCAGCAGCTCTGTAAGCGGGAGCCGTTACAATGAGCAGTTCTTC
>15|TRBJ1-6|TRBV4-2|-|-
CASSQSDGENSPLHF
TGTGCCAGCAGCCAATCCGACGGAGAGAATTCACCCCTCCACTTT
>14|TRBJ2-5|TRBV6-5|-|-
CASSAWRLVETQYF
TGTGCCAGCAGCGCGTGGAGGCTGGTAGAGACCCAGTACTTC
>17|TRBJ2-1|TRBV5-4|TRBD2|-
CASSPQGASGSYNEQFF
TGTGCCAGCAGCCCCCAGGGGGCTAGCGGGAGCTACAATGAGCAGTTCTTC
>15|TRBJ2-1|TRBV2|TRBD2|-
CASLQGLAGGNEQFF
TGTGCCAGTTTACAAGGACTAGCGGGAGGCAATGAGCAGTTCTTC
>14|TRBJ2-1|TRBV4-1|-|-
CASSQRSGYNEQFF
TGCGCCAGCAGCCAAAGATCCGGTTACAATGAGCAGTTCTTC
>15|TRBJ2-7|TRBV4-1|TRBD1|-
CASSPEPGQSYEQYF
TGCGCCAGCAGCCCGGAACCGGGACAGAGCTACGAGCAGTACTTC
>20|TRBJ1-5|TRBV12-5|TRBD1|-
CASGLVRPGQGDSGNQPQHF
TGTGCTAGTGGTTTGGTAAGGCCGGGACAGGGGGATTCGGGCAATCAGCCCCAGCATTTT
>13|TRBJ2-3|TRBV5-6|-|-
CASGPPETDTQYF
TGTGCCAGCGGGCCCCCAGAGACAGATACGCAGTATTTT
>17|TRBJ1-3|TRBV28|-|few
CASSSDPRGTGGNTIYF
TGTGCCAGCAGTTCCGACCCCAGGGGCACCGGTGGAAACACCATATATTTT
>13|TRBJ2-7|TRBV29-1|-|-
CSVELGSSYEQYF
TGCAGCGTTGAATTGGGGAGCTCCTACGAGCAGTACTTC
>14|TRBJ2-7|TRBV7-9|-|-
CASSRGQHAYEQYF
TGTGCCAGCTCGCGGGGACAGCACGCCTACGAGCAGTACTTC
>17|TRBJ2-1|TRBV4-2|TRBD2|-
CASSQDGTSGTYNEQFF
TGTGCCAGCAGCCAAGATGGGACTAGCGGGACGTACAATGAGCAGTTCTTC
>14|TRBJ1-1|TRBV3-1/TRBV3-2|TRBD1|once
CASSQGGQGARAFF
TGTGCCAGCAGCCAGGGGGGACAGGGGGCGCGGGCTTTCTTT
>18|TRBJ1-6|TRBV4-1|-|-
CASSPSPTGISYNSPLHF
TGCGCCAGCAGCCCCAGTCCGACAGGTATCTCCTATAATTCACCCCTCCACTTT
>12|TRBJ1-1|TRBV2|-|-
CASSYRATEAFF
TGTGCCAGCAGTTACAGGGCCACTGAAGCTTTCTTT
>16|TRBJ2-3|TRBV7-7|TRBD2|-
CASSPSSGRAADTQYF
TGTGCTAGCAGCCCTTCTAGCGGGAGGGCCGCAGATACGCAGTATTTT
>12|TRBJ2-1|TRBV23-1|-|-
CASSQSSGNRLF
TGCGCCAGCAGTCAGTCGTCAGGGAATAGGCTCTTC
>15|TRBJ2-7|TRBV5-4|TRBD1|-
CASSSPQTGGYEQYF
TGTGCCAGCAGCTCTCCCCAGACAGGGGGCTACGAGCAGTACTTC
>17|TRBJ2-7|TRBV19|-|-
CASSIGTGGVGSYEQYF
TGTGCCAGTAGTATAGGTACAGGTGGTGTTGGTTCCTACGAGCAGTACTTC
>16|TRBJ2-7|TRBV4-3|-|-
CASSQDSGFSPAEQYF
TGCGCCAGCAGCCAAGATAGCGGCTTTAGTCCGGCCGAGCAGTACTTC
>16|TRBJ2-1|TRBV7-9|TRBD1|-
CASSPGGTGVYNEQFF
TGTGCCAGCAGCCCGGGGGGGACAGGGGTCTACAATGAGCAGTTCTTC
>15|TRBJ1-5|TRBV18|TRBD1|few
CASSNLDRANQPQHF
TGTGCCAGCTCAAATCTCGACAGGGCGAATCAGCCCCAGCATTTT
>13|TRBJ2-1|TRBV7-3|-|-
CASSLYNYNEQFF
TGTGCCAGCAGCTTATACAACTACAATGAGCAGTTCTTC
>16|TRBJ2-1|TRBV14|TRBD2|-
CASSPSGSGRALGQFF
TGTGCCAGCAGCCCCTCCGGGAGCGGGAGGGCCTTAGGGCAGTTCTTC
>17|TRBJ2-3|TRBV7-2|TRBD2|-
CASSLVVLAGERNTQYF
TGTGCCAGCAGCTTAGTAGTACTAGCGGGGGAGAGAAATACGCAGTATTTT
>13|TRBJ1-2|TRBV6-5|-|-
CASSPWRGYGYTF
TGTGCCAGCAGCCCCTGGAGGGGCTATGGCTACACCTTC
>13|TRBJ2-1|TRBV18|-|-
CASSPITGSEQFF
TGTGCCAGCTCACCCATCACGGGGAGTGAGCAGTTCTTC
>18|TRBJ2-3|TRBV28|TRBD2|-
CATGPVLTSGTNTDTQYF
TGTGCCACCGGGCCTGTCCTCACTAGCGGAACTAACACAGATACGCAGTATTTT
>11|TRBJ1-2|TRBV25-1|-|-
CASTGGGGYTF
TGTGCCAGCACCGGGGGGGGCGGCTACACCTTC
>15|TRBJ1-5|TRBV24-1|-|once
CATSESGVSNQPQHF
TGTGCCACCAGTGAGTCAGGGGTTAGCAATCAGCCCCAGCATTTT
>12|TRBJ2-7|TRBV30|TRBD1|-
CAWGTGGSDRYF
TGTGCCTGGGGGACAGGGGGCTCGGATAGGTACTTC
>13|TRBJ1-1|TRBV29-1|-|-
CSAQAGRNTEAFF
TGCAGCGCCCAGGCGGGGAGGAACACTGAAGCTTTCTTT
>14|TRBJ2-1|TRBV7-9|TRBD2|few
CASSVSGSSNEQFF
TGTGCCAGCAGCGTTAGCGGGAGTAGCAATGAGCAGTTCTTC
>14|TRBJ2-5|TRBV7-2|TRBD1|-
CASSVPQGVKTQYF
TGTGCCAGCAGCGTGCCCCAGGGGGTAAAGACCCAGTACTTC
>16|TRBJ2-3|TRBV2|-|once
CASSERVRGSTDTQYF
TGTGCCAGCAGTGAACGGGTGCGGGGTAGCACAGATACGCAGTATTTT
>13|TRBJ1-1|TRBV19|-|-
CASSIARGAEAFF
TGTGCCAGTAGTATCGCCAGGGGCGCTGAAGCTTTCTTT